A single sample gave rise to the 17 T cell receptor beta chains below, sequenced in a study of CD8 T cells in Susac syndrome (dated by TCRdb to between 2018 and 2021). The library was generated by the immunoSEQ multiplex PCR assay. RNA was extracted using the RNeasy kit, and 0.5 to 1 microgram was reverse transcribed with random hexamers. The public reads were reprocessed in TCRdb via fastp at Q25 and MiXCR, keeping in-frame beta chains. Each record represents a unique CDR3 protein, reported with the most common genes and DNA among its rows. This sample comprises 150,000 to 200,000 distinct CDR3 sequences, 94% of them detected only once. Of the sample, roughly 0.11% is held by the ten largest clones. The source material was CD4+ T cells from PBMCs. Source of these receptors: a human donor with Susac syndrome.

V gene TRBV3-1 combines with J gene TRBJ2-2; 9 positions match TRBD1. V trimming: 4 bases; J trimming: 6 bases; junction bases outside the gene matches: 3. The CDR3 totals 14 residues. Germline V lookup: CDR1 LGHDT, CDR2 YNNKEL (reference sequence). CDR3 DNA: TGTGCCAGCAGCCCGGACAGGGGCCCCGGGGAGCTGTTTTTT. It codes for CASSPDRGPGELFF.

The chain employs TRBV7-8 and TRBJ1-3; D perhaps matches TRBD1 (6 bases). V was pared by 2 bases and J by 2 bases, with 10 bases between. This CDR3 contains 15 residues. Germline V CDR1 and CDR2: SGHVS, FQNEAQ. Here the CDR3 DNA reads TGTGCCAGCAGCTTAAACAGGGAAGCTGGAAACACCATATATTTT. It yields the protein CASSLNREAGNTIYF.

The rearrangement uses TRBV19 and TRBJ2-7; 7 nucleotides match TRBD1. The CDR3 runs to 15 residues. Germline CDR1 reads LNHDA; CDR2 reads SQIVND (reference sequence). J lost 4 bases, V lost 8 bases, and 14 bases had no gene match. Written as DNA, the CDR3 is TGTGCCAGTCGGGACACCGGGACAGTTTTTTACGAGCAGTACTTC. Translation gives CASRDTGTVFYEQYF.

This clonotype came up a few times. The chain couples TRBV6-5 to TRBJ2-7, with D tentatively TRBD1 (6 bases). The CDR3 has 16 amino acids. The V gene's germline CDR1 is MNHEY and CDR2 SVGAGI. The V end was cut by 4 bases, the J end by 2 bases, with 18 bases between. CDR3 protein: CASSSPSGQHPYEQYF. CDR3 nucleotides: TGTGCCAGCAGTTCCCCCTCAGGACAGCATCCCTACGAGCAGTACTTC.

The chain links TRBV12-3 or TRBV12-4 to TRBJ2-1, with TRBD2 matching 7 bases. This CDR3 spans 12 amino acids. The CDR3 sequence is CASRASGGEQFF. The CDR3 DNA reads as TGTGCATCCCGGGCTAGCGGTGGCGAGCAGTTCTTC.

The chain combines TRBV7-2 with TRBJ2-3; D may match TRBD1 or TRBD2 (5 bases each). With 5 bases removed from V and 4 bases from J, the gap between germline ends came to 13 bases. This CDR3 has 14 amino acids. The germline CDR1 and CDR2 sequences are SGHTA and FQGNSA. This chain's CDR3 is CASSLSGPADTQYF. In DNA form, the CDR3 reads TGTGCCAGCAGCCTGTCGGGGCCGGCAGATACGCAGTATTTT.

The CDR3 reads CASSLSDTQYF. The CDR3, as DNA: TGTGCCAGCAGCTTATCAGATACGCAGTATTTT. The V call is TRBV7-9, the J call TRBJ2-3; no reliable D call. This CDR3 contains 11 residues. V was shortened by 2 bases and J by 4 bases, with 1 base between the two germline ends. Germline-derived CDR1 and CDR2 are SEHNR and FQNEAQ (reference sequence).

The V and J genes are TRBV10-3 and TRBJ2-7, with TRBD1 matching 9 bases. The germline CDR1 and CDR2 sequences are ENHRY and SYGVKD. The CDR3 extends over 16 amino acids. V shed 4 bases, J shed 4 bases, and the junction held 11 bases outside the gene matches. Written as DNA, the CDR3 is TGTGCCATCAGTGTTGGTCGGGACAGGGTCGTGTACGAGCAGTACTTC. This sequence encodes CAISVGRDRVVYEQYF.

This clonotype was seen only a few times. This chain links TRBV25-1 with TRBJ2-2; D is unresolved. V was pared by 5 bases and J by 0 bases, with 7 bases between. CDR3 length: 14 residues. Germline CDR1 MGHDK, CDR2 SYGVNS. CDR3 DNA: TGTGCCAGCAGTCTCCGTGCGAACACCGGGGAGCTGTTTTTT. It codes for CASSLRANTGELFF.

This chain links TRBV5-1 with TRBJ2-3, with D perhaps matching TRBD2 (5 bases). Germline V gene sequence: CDR1 SGHRS, CDR2 YFSETQ. Trimming removed 2 bases from V and 2 bases from J, with 15 bases in between. This CDR3 spans 16 amino acids. CDR3 sequence reads: CASSFDPDSFTDTQYF. In nucleotides, the CDR3 is TGCGCCAGCAGCTTCGACCCGGACTCTTTCACAGATACGCAGTATTTT.

In nucleotides, the CDR3 is TGTGCCAGCACCCCGAGGGAGCAGTACTTC. Its protein product is CASTPREQYF. The rearrangement uses TRBV6-5 and TRBJ2-7, with D unclear. CDR3 length: 10 amino acids. Trimming stripped 7 bases from V and 7 bases from J, with 8 bases between. Germline CDR1 reads MNHEY; CDR2 reads SVGAGI.

The chain couples TRBV4-2 to TRBJ2-1, with D perhaps TRBD2 (6 bases). V dropped 5 bases and J dropped 8 bases, with 13 bases sitting between them. This CDR3 has 13 amino acids. CDR1 and CDR2 (germline): LGHNA, YNFKEQ. The CDR3 bases are TGTGCCAGCAGCGCGGGATTCTATGATGAGCAGTTCTTC. This codes for CASSAGFYDEQFF.

This sequence joins TRBV29-1 and TRBJ2-5; 9 nucleotides agree with TRBD1. V dropped 6 bases and J dropped 6; count of bases not matched to a gene: 8. In germline, CDR1 is SQVTM, CDR2 ANQGSEA. This CDR3 region has 13 residues. The CDR3 DNA follows: TGCAGCGTAGGCCGGACAGGGGACAAGACCCAGTACTTC. Encoded protein: CSVGRTGDKTQYF.

The rearrangement links TRBV6-5 to TRBJ2-3, with a tentative D call TRBD1 (6 bases). V was cut by 6 bases and J by 3 bases, with 13 bases left in between. Germline CDR1 is MNHEY and CDR2 is SVGAGI. The length of the CDR3 is 14 residues. The CDR3 DNA follows: TGTGCCAGCAGCAGGACAGTCGCGACAGATACGCAGTATTTT. This gives the protein CASSRTVATDTQYF.

V is TRBV7-9 and J is TRBJ2-5; D possibly corresponds to TRBD2 (5 bases). V was shortened by 3 bases and J by 2 bases, with 13 bases between the two germline ends. The CDR3 is made up of 15 amino acids. CDR1 is SEHNR, CDR2 FQNEAQ, per germline (reference sequence). The CDR3 spells CASSFGLARQETQYF. CDR3 coding DNA: TGTGCCAGCAGCTTTGGTCTAGCTAGGCAAGAGACCCAGTACTTC.

The gene calls are TRBV12-3 or TRBV12-4 and TRBJ1-2, with D possibly being TRBD1 (5 bases). The CDR3 covers 13 residues. The V gene lost 7 bases and the J gene lost 5 bases, with 14 bases spanning the gap. CDR3 nucleotides: TGTGCCAGCACCCCAGGGTTTCGGTATGGCTACACCTTC. Translation: CASTPGFRYGYTF.

V usage is TRBV12-3 or TRBV12-4 and J usage is TRBJ1-5; no clear D gene. CDR3 size: 16 residues. Trimming cost V 0 bases and J 2 bases, with 11 bases left between them. CDR3 sequence (DNA): TGTGCCAGCAGTTTAGCGTCAACTGGGGGCAATCAGCCCCAGCATTTT. Translation: CASSLASTGGNQPQHF.